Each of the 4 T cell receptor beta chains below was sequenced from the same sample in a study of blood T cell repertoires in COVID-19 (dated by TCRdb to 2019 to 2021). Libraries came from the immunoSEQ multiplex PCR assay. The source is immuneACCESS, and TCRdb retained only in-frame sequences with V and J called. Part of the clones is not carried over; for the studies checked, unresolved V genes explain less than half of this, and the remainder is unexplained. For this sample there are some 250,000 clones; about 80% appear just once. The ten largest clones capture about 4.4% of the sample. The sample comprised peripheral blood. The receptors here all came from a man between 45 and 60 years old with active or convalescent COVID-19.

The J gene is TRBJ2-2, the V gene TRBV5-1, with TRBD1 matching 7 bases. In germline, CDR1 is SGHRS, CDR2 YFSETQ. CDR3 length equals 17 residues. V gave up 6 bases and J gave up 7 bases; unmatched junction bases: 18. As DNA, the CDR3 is TGCGCCAGCACGAGACAGGGCACCCCCAATCACGGCGGGGAGCTGTTTTTT. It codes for CASTRQGTPNHGGELFF.

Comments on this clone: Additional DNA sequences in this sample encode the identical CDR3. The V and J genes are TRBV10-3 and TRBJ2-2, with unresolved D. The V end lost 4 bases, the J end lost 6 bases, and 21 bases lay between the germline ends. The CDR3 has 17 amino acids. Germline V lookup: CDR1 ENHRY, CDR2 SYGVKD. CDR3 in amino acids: CAISAPTPRRIPGELFF. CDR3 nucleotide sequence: TGTGCCATCAGTGCTCCGACGCCGAGGAGAATCCCCGGGGAGCTGTTTTTT.

The CDR3 bases are TGTGCCAGCAGTCCAGACAGGTCGAACACCGGGGAGCTGTTTTTT. Its protein is CASSPDRSNTGELFF. The rearrangement joins TRBV2 to TRBJ2-2, with a weak D call TRBD1 (6 bases). The CDR3 spans 15 residues. The germline gives CDR1 SNHLY, CDR2 FYNNEI. V was clipped by 5 bases and J by 0 bases, with 10 bases between them.

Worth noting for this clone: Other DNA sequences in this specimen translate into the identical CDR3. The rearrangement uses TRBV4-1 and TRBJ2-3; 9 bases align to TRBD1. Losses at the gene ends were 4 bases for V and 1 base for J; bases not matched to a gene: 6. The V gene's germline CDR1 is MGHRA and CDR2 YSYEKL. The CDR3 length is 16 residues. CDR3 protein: CASSPSRDRGTDTQYF. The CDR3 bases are TGCGCCAGCAGCCCTAGCAGGGACAGGGGCACAGATACGCAGTATTTT.